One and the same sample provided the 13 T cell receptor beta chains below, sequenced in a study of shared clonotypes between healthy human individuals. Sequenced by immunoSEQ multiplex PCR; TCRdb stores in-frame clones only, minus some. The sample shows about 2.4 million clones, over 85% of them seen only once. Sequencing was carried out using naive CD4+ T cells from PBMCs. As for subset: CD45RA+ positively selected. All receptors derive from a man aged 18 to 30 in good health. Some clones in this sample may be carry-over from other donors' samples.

The CDR3: CASSFRGRRLGQPQHF. CDR3 nucleotides: TGTGCCAGCAGTTTCAGGGGGCGCAGGTTGGGGCAGCCCCAGCATTTT. This chain connects TRBV28 to TRBJ1-5; 8 nucleotides align to TRBD1. This CDR3 contains 16 residues. CDR1 and CDR2 from the germline V gene are MDHEN and SYDVKM. The junction had 11 bases not matched to a gene; V was cut back by 3 bases and J by 7 bases.

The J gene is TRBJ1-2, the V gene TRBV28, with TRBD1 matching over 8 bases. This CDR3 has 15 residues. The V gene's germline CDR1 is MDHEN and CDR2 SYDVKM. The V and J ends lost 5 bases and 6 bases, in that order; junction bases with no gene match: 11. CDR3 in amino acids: CASSPTNYRGNGYTF. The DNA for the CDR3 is TGTGCCAGCAGTCCCACTAACTACAGGGGGAATGGCTACACCTTC.

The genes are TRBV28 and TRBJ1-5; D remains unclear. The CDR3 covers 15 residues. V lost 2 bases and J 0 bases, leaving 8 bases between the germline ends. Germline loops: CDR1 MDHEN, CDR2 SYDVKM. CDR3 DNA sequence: TGTGCCAGCAGTTTACCGGAATATAGCAATCAGCCCCAGCATTTT. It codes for CASSLPEYSNQPQHF.

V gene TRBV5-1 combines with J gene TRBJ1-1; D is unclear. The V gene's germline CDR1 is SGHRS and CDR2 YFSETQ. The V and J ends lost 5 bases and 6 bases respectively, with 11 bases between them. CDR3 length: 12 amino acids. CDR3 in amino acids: CASRAGEAEAFF. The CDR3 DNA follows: TGCGCCAGCAGAGCTGGGGAGGCTGAAGCTTTCTTT.

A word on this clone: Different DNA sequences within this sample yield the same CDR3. CDR3 region: CASSFGRSNQPQHF. The CDR3 DNA is TGTGCCAGCAGTTTCGGCCGTAGCAATCAGCCCCAGCATTTT. The chain employs TRBV28 and TRBJ1-5; D remains ambiguous. V was trimmed by 3 bases and J by 0 bases, leaving 6 bases between them. This CDR3 is built from 14 residues. CDR1 is MDHEN and CDR2 is SYDVKM in the germline V gene.

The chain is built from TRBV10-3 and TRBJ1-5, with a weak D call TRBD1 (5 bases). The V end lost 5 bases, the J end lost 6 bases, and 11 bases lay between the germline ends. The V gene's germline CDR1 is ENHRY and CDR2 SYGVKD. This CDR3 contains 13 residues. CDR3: CAISPGIGQPQHF. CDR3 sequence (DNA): TGTGCCATCAGTCCAGGGATCGGTCAGCCCCAGCATTTT.

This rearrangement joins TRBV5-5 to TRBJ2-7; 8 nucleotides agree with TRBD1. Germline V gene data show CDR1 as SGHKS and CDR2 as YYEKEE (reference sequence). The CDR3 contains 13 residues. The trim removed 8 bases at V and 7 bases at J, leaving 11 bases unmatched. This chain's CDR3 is CASGPGGPGEQYF. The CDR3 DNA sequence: TGTGCCAGTGGGCCAGGGGGCCCGGGTGAGCAGTACTTC.

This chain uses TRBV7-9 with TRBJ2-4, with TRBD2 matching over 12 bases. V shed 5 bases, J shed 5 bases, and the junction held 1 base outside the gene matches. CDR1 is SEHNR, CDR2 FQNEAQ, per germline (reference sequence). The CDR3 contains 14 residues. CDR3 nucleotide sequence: TGTGCCAGCAGCCGGACTAGCGGGGAAAACATTCAGTACTTC. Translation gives CASSRTSGENIQYF.

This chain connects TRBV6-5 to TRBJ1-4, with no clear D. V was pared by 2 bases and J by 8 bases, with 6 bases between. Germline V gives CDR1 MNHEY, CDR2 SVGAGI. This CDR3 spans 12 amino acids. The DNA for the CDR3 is TGTGCCAGCAGTTACCGCTTCGAAAAACTGTTTTTT. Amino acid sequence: CASSYRFEKLFF.

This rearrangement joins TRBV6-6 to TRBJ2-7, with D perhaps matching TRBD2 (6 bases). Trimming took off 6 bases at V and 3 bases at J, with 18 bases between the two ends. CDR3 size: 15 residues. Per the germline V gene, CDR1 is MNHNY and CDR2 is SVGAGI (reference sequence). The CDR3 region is CASRPRRERLYEQYF. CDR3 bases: TGTGCCAGCAGACCGAGGCGGGAACGCCTCTACGAGCAGTACTTC.

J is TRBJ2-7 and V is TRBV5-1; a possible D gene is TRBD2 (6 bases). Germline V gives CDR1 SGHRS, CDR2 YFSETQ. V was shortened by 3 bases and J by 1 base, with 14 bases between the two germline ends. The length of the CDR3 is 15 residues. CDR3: CASSSRGSGSYEQYF. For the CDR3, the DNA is TGCGCCAGCAGCTCCCGAGGTAGCGGATCCTACGAGCAGTACTTC.

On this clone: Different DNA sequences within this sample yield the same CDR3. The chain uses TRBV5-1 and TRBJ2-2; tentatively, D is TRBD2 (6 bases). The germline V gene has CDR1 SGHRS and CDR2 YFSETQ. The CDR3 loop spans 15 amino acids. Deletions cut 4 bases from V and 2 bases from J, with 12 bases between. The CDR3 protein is CASSPRGLNTGELFF. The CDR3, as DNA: TGCGCCAGCAGCCCGCGGGGTCTTAACACCGGGGAGCTGTTTTTT.

The CDR3 region is CASSLTGGESNQPQHF. In DNA, the CDR3 is TGTGCCAGCAGTCTTACAGGGGGCGAGAGCAATCAGCCCCAGCATTTT. This chain uses TRBV2 with TRBJ1-5; TRBD1 agrees at 9 bases. The CDR3 totals 16 residues. CDR1 SNHLY and CDR2 FYNNEI come from the germline V gene. The junction had 6 bases not matched to a gene; V was cut back by 5 bases and J by 1 base.